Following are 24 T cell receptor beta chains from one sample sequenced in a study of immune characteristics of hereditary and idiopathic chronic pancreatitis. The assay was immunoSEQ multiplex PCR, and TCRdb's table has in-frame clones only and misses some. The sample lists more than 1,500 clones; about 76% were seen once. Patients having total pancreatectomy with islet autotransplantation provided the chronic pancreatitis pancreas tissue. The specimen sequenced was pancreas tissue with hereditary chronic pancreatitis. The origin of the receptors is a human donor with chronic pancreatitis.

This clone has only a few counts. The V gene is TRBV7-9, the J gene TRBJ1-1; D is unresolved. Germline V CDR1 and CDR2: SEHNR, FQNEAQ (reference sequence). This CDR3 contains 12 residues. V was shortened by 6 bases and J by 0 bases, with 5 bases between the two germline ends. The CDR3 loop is CASRLMNTEAFF. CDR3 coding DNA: TGTGCCAGCAGACTCATGAACACTGAAGCTTTCTTT.

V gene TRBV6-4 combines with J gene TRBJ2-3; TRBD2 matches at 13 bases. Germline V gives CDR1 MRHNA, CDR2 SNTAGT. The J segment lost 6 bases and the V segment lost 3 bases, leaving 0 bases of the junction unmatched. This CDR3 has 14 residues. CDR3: CASSEGLAGDTQYF. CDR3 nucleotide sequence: TGTGCCAGCAGTGAGGGACTAGCGGGGGATACGCAGTATTTT.

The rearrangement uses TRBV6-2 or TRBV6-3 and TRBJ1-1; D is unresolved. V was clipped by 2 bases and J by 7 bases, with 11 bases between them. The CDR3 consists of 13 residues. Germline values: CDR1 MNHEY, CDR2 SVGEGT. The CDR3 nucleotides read TGTGCCAGCAGTTACGGTGGGCTCAGTGAAGCTTTCTTT. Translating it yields CASSYGGLSEAFF.

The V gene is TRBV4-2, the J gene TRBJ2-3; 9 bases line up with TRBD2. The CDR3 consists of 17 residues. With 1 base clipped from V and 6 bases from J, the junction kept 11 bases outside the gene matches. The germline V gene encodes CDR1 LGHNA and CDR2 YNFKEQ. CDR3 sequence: CASSQAGGGAWEDTQYF. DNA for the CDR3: TGTGCCAGCAGCCAAGCGGGCGGGGGGGCCTGGGAGGATACGCAGTATTTT.

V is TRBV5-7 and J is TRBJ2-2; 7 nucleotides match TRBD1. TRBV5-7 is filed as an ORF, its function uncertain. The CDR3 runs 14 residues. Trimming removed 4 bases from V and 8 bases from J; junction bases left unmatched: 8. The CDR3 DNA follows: TGTGCCAGCAGCGCCACAGGGGATTCTGGGGAGCTGTTTTTT. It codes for CASSATGDSGELFF.

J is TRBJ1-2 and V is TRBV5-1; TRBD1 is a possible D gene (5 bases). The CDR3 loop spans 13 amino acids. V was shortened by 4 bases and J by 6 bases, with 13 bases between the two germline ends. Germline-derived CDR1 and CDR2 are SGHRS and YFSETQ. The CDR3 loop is CASSLAQGDGYTF. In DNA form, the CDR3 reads TGCGCCAGCAGCCTGGCGCAGGGAGATGGCTACACCTTC. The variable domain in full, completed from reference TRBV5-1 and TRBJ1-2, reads KAGVTQTPRYLIKTRGQQVTLSCSPISGHRSVSWYQQTPGQGLQFLFEYFSETQRNKGNFPGRFSGRQFSNSRSEMNVSTLELGDSALYLCASSLAQGDGYTFGSGTRLTVV.

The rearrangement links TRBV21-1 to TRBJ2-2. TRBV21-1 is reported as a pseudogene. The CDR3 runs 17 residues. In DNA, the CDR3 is TGTGCCAGCAGCTCAGGCGTGGGGACGCCAAGGGCCGGGGAGCTGTTTTTT. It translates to CASSSGVGTPRAGELFF.

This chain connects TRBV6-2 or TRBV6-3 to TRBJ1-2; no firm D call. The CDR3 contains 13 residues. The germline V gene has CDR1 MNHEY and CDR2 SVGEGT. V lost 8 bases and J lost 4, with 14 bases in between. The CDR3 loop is CASGLNPLYGYTF. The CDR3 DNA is TGTGCCAGCGGCCTGAACCCCCTCTATGGCTACACCTTC.

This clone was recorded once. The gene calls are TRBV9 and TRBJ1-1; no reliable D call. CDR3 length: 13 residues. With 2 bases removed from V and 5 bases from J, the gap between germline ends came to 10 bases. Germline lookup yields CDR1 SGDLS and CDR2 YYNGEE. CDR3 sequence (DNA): TGTGCCAGCAGCGTGGCGTCGGGGACTGAAGCTTTCTTT. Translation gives CASSVASGTEAFF.

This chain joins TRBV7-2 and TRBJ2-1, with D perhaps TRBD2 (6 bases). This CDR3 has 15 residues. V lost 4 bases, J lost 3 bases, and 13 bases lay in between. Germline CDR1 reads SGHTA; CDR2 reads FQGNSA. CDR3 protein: CASSWSSGNYNEQFF. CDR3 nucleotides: TGTGCCAGCAGCTGGAGTAGCGGAAACTACAATGAGCAGTTCTTC.

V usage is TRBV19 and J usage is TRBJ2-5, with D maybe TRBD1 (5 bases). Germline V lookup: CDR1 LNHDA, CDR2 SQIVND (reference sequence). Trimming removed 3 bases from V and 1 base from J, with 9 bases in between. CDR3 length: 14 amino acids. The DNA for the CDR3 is TGTGCCAGTAGTATCACAGGCCTCCAAGAGACCCAGTACTTC. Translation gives CASSITGLQETQYF. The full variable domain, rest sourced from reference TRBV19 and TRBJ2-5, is DGGITQSPKYLFRKEGQNVTLSCEQNLNHDAMYWYRQDPGQGLRLIYYSQIVNDFQKGDIAEGYSVSREKKESFPLTVTSAQKNPTAFYLCASSITGLQETQYFGPGTRLLVL.

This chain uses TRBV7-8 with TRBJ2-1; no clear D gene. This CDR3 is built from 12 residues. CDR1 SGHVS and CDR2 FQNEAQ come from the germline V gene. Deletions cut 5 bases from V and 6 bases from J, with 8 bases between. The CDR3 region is CASSPWSNEQFF. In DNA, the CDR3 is TGTGCCAGCAGCCCTTGGAGCAATGAGCAGTTCTTC. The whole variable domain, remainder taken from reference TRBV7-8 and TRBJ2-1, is GAGVSQSPRYKVAKRGQDVALRCDPISGHVSLFWYQQALGQGPEFLTYFQNEAQLDKSGLPSDRFFAERPEGSVSTLKIQRTQQEDSAVYLCASSPWSNEQFFGPGTRLTVL.

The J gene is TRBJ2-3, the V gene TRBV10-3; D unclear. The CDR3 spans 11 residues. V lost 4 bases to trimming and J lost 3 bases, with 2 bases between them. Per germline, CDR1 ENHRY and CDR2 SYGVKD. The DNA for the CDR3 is TGTGCCATCAGTGTAACAGATACGCAGTATTTT. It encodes CAISVTDTQYF.

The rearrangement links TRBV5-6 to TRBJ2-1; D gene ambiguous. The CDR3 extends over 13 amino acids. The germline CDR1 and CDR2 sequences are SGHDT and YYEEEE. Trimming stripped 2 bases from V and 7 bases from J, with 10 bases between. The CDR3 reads CASSFWSENEQFF. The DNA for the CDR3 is TGTGCCAGCAGCTTTTGGTCTGAAAATGAGCAGTTCTTC. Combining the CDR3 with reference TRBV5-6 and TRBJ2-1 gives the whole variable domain DAGVTQSPTHLIKTRGQQVTLRCSPKSGHDTVSWYQQALGQGPQFIFQYYEEEERQRGNFPDRFSGHQFPNYSSELNVNALLLGDSALYLCASSFWSENEQFFGPGTRLTVL.

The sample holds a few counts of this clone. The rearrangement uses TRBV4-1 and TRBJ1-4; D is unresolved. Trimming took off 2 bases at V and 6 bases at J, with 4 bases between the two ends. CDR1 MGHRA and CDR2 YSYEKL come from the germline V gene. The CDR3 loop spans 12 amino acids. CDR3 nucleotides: TGCGCCAGCAGCCAAAATTATGAAAAACTGTTTTTT. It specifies CASSQNYEKLFF.

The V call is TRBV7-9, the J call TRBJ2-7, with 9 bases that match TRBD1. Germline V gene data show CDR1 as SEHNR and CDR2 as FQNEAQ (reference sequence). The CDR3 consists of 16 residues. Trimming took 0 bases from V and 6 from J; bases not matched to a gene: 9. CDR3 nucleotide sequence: TGTGCCAGCAGCTTAGCGCTCGGGACAGGGCAATTCGAGCAGTACTTC. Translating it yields CASSLALGTGQFEQYF.

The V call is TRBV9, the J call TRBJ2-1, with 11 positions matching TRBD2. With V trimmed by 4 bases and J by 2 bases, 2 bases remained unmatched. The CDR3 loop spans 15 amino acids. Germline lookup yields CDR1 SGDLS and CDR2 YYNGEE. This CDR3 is CASSRLAGTYNEQFF. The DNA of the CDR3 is TGTGCCAGCAGCCGACTAGCGGGAACCTACAATGAGCAGTTCTTC.

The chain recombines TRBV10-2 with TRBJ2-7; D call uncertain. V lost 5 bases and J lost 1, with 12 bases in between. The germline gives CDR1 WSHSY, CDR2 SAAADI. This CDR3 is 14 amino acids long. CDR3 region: CASSPKGSSYEQYF. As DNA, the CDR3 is TGCGCCAGCAGTCCAAAAGGCAGTTCCTACGAGCAGTACTTC.

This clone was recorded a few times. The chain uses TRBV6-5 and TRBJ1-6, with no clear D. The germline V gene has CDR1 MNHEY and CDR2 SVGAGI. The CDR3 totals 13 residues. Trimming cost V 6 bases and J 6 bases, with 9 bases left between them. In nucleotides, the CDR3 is TGTGCCAGCAGCCTTTCAAGTAATTCACCCCTCCACTTT. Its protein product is CASSLSSNSPLHF.

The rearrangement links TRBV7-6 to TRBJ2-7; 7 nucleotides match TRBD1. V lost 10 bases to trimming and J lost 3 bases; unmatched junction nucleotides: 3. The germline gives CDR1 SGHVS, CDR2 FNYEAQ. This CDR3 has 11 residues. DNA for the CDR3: TGTGCCACCCCAGGGGGCTACGAGCAGTACTTC. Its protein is CATPGGYEQYF.

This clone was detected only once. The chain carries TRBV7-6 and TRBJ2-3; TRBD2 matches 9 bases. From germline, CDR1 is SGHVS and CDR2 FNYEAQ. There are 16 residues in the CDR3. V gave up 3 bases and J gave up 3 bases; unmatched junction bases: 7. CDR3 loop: CASSFLAGEGTDTQYF. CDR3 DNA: TGTGCCAGCAGCTTCTTAGCGGGAGAGGGAACAGATACGCAGTATTTT.

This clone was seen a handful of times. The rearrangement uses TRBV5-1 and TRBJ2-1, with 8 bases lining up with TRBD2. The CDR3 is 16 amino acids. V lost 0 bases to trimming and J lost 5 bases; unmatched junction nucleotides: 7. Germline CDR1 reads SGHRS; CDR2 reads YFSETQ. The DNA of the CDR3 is TGCGCCAGCAGCTTGGTCGCGGGGGGCGGGGACAATGAGCAGTTCTTC. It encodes CASSLVAGGGDNEQFF.

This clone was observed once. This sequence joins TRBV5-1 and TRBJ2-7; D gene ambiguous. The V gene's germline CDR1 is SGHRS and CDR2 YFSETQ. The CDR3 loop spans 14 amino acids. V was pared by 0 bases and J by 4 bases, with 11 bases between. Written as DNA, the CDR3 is TGCGCCAGCAGCTTGGGCAGTTCATCGTACGAGCAGTACTTC. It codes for CASSLGSSSYEQYF. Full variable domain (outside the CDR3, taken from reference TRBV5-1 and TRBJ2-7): KAGVTQTPRYLIKTRGQQVTLSCSPISGHRSVSWYQQTPGQGLQFLFEYFSETQRNKGNFPGRFSGRQFSNSRSEMNVSTLELGDSALYLCASSLGSSSYEQYFGPGTRLTVT.

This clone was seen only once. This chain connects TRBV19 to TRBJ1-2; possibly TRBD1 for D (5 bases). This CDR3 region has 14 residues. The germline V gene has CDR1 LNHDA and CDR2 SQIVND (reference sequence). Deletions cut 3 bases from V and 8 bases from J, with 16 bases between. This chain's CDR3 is CASSMAGGGVGYTF. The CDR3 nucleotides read TGTGCCAGTAGTATGGCCGGGGGTGGGGTCGGCTACACCTTC.